The present T cell receptor beta chain was sequenced within a study of blood T cell repertoires in COVID-19 (dated by TCRdb to about 2020). The study in broad terms: Samples from collaborators originated in the United States, Italy and Spain and spanned both the acute and convalescent phases of COVID-19. The prospective study material was composed of cDNA or gDNA derived from T cells, B-cell-depleted T cells, or PBMCs. Deeply sampled blood TCRbeta repertoires from subjects exposed to, actively infected with, or recovered from COVID-19 were included in the dataset. The repertoires were released in a freely available public database meant as a resource for research on the immune response to SARS-CoV-2. The samples were drawn from the first 160 participants of the ongoing ImmuneRACE study and from some 1,300 subjects provided by 6 global collaborators. Nearly every sample came with metadata listing a de-identified subject ID, COVID-19 status, age in years and sex. HLA class I and class II types, where available, came from metadata supplied by the sample provider rather than from assay-based typing. The research as a whole found: The amount of clinical and demographic metadata varied by source and participant and was provided uncurated.

The collaborating institutions used their own protocols to collect whole blood in K2EDTA tubes. For TCRbeta analysis, collaborators shipped samples in one of three forms: frozen whole blood, isolated PBMCs, or DNA extracted from either of those sample types. This clone was seen a single time. What this receptor recognizes is not known. No base qualities exist here, and no much larger clone lies one base off it. The immunoSEQ Assay, a bias-controlled multiplex PCR, was used to amplify TCRbeta CDR3 regions from genomic DNA. From the authors' description of their analysis: The number of nucleated cells in each sample was estimated from the amplification of reference gene primers within the assay. To quantify the absolute abundance of each unique TCRbeta CDR3 rearrangement, sequence reads were collapsed and filtered. For each sample, productive Simpson clonality was calculated by taking the square root of Simpson's diversity index across productive rearrangements. Entries here come from immuneACCESS through TCRdb and include only in-frame sequences with V and J called. Some clones fail to appear in such tables; in the studies checked, an unresolved V gene covers under half of the shortfall, and the cause of the remainder is unknown. For V, J and clone size, that table is used; D and trimming come from the DNA. This sample comprises about 200,000 clones, about 86% of them detected only once. The ten most abundant clones make up 0.6% to 0.9% of the sample.

Measured from the cysteine to the phenylalanine, the CDR3 is 15 residues long. Only the CDR3 part of the read is kept: 45 bases, read in frame from the first base. According to the germline V gene, CDR1 reads KGHDR and CDR2 reads SFDVKD. After removal of 3 bases from V and 3 bases from J, the junction retains 5 bases not matched to a gene. What was sequenced was peripheral blood. This clonotype was sampled from a woman in her seventies with acute or convalescent COVID-19. The sequence joins TRBV24-1 to TRBJ2-3, with TRBD1 identical over 7 junction bases. The nucleotide sequence is TGTGCCACCAGTGATGCGACACAGGGGACAGATACGCAGTATTTT. It encodes CATSDATQGTDTQYF.